This TCR beta chain comes out of a study of beta chain features in type 1 diabetes. Study-wide points: Junctions at VDJ sites from type 1 diabetes patients had fewer insertions and more deletions. A closer apparent resemblance between naive, central memory and Treg TCRB repertoires was seen in patients than in healthy donors.

In the case of this clone: Its antigen remains unknown.

Purity above 95% was achieved in all sorted populations. CDR3 length: 13 amino acids. The germline V and J ends were trimmed by 7 bases and 0 bases, with 7 bases remaining between them. The germline V gene encodes CDR1 LNHNV and CDR2 YYDKDF (reference sequence). The authors reverse transcribed all of the isolated RNA, so sequencing captured expressed TCRB transcripts. Each sample of naive, central memory or regulatory T cells had, on average, about 3.6 million reads. The table came from immunoSEQ multiplex PCR; TCRdb's copy has only in-frame clones and leaves some out. The sample contains almost 350,000 clones, roughly a fifth of which appear only once.

What was sequenced was naive CD4+ T cells from blood. The TCR comes from a young woman in good health. J is TRBJ1-5 and V is TRBV15; no clear D. CDR3 residues: CATIGVSNQPQHF. CDR3 in DNA: TGTGCCACCATCGGGGTTAGCAATCAGCCCCAGCATTTT.